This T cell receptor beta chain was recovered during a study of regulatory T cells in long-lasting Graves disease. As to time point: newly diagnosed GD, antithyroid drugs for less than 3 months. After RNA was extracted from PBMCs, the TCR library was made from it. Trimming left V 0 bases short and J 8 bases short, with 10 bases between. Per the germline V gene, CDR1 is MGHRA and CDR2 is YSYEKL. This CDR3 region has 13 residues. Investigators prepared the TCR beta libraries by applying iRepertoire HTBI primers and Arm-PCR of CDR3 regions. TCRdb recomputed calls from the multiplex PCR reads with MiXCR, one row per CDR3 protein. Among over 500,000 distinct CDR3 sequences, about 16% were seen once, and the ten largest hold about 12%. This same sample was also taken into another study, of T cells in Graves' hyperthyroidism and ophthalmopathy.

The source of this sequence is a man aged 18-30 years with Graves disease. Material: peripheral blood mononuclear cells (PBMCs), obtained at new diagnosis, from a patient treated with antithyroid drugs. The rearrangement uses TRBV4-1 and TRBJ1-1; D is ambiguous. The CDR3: CASSQDGWREAFF. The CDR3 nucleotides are TGCGCCAGCAGCCAAGATGGATGGAGGGAAGCTTTCTTT.